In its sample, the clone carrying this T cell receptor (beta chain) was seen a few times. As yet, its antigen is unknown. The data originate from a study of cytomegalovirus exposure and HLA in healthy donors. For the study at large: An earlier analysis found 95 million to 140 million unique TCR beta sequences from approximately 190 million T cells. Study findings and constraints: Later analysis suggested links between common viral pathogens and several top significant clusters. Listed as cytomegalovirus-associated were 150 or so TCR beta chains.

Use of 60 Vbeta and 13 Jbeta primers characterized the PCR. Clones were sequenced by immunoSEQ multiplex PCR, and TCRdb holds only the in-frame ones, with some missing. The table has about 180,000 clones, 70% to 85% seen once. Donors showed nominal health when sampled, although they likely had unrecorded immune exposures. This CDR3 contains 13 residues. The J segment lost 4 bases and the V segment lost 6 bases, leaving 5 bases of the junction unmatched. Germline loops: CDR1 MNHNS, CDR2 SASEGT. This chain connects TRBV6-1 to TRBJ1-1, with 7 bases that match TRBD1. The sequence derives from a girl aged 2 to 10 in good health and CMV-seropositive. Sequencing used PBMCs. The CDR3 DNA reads TGTGCCAGCAGCCAGACAGGGAGCACTGAAGCTTTCTTT. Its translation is CASSQTGSTEAFF.